The clone carrying this T cell receptor beta chain was recorded many times. The sample comes from a study of regulatory T cells in long-lasting Graves disease. Time point reported: newly diagnosed GD, antithyroid drugs for less than 3 months. Extracted RNA from PBMCs served as the source of the TCR library. Construction of the TCR beta libraries employed iRepertoire HTBI primers in conjunction with Arm-PCR of CDR3 regions. TCRdb fed the multiplex PCR reads into MiXCR, producing one record per CDR3 protein. The repertoire holds about 440,000 distinct CDR3 sequences, with 16% as singletons. The CDR3 has 16 residues. V shed 7 bases and J 2 bases; nucleotides not matched to a gene: 9. Germline V gives CDR1 MNHNS, CDR2 SASEGT. These same data were also listed under a study on T cells in Graves' hyperthyroidism and ophthalmopathy. That paper notes: Expanded thyroid clonotypes (above 0.001) were mostly also found in blood. Ophthalmopathy cases were set apart from stable hyperthyroidism by a 13 V-J model.

This sequence originates from a woman aged 18-29 years with Graves disease. This chain joins TRBV6-1 and TRBJ2-3; 10 bases are a match to TRBD1. The specimen comprised peripheral blood mononuclear cells (PBMCs), sampled at new diagnosis, from a patient treated with antithyroid drugs. CDR3 loop: CASIPGQGQATDTQYF. The CDR3 coding sequence is TGTGCCAGCATACCGGGACAGGGGCAAGCCACAGATACGCAGTATTTT.